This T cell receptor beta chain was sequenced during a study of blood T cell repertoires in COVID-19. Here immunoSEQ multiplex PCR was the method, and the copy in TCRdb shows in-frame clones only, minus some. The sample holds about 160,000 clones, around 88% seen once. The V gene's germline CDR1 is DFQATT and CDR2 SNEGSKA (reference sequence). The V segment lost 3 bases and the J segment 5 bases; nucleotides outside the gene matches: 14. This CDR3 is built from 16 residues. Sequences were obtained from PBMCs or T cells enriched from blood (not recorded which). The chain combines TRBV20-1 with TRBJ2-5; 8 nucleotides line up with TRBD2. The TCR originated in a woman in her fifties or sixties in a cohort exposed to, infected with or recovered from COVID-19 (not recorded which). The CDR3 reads CSASAITSGRGETQYF. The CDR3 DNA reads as TGCAGTGCTAGTGCCATTACTAGCGGACGAGGGGAGACCCAGTACTTC.